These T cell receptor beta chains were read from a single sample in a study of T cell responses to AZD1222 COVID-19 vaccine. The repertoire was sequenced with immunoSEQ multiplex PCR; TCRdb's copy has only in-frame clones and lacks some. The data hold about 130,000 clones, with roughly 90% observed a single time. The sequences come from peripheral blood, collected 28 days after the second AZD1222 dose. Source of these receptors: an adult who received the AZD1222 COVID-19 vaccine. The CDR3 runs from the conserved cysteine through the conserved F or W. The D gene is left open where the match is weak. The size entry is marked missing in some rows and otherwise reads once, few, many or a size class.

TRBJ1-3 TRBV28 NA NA CASSSIGLSGNTIYF TGTGCCAGCAGCTCTATAGGTCTCTCTGGAAACACCATATATTTT
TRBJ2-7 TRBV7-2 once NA CASTWYSSYEQYF TGTGCCAGCACGTGGTACAGCTCCTACGAGCAGTACTTC
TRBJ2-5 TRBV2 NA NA CASSGGWGRGQETQYF TGTGCCAGCAGTGGCGGATGGGGGCGCGGGCAAGAGACCCAGTACTTC
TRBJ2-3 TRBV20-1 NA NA CSARHADTQYF TGCAGTGCTAGGCACGCAGATACGCAGTATTTT
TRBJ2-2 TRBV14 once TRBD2 CASSQISGSSTGELFF TGTGCCAGCAGCCAAATCAGCGGGAGTAGTACCGGGGAGCTGTTTTTT
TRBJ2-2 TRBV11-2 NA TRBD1 CASSPRTGDDGELFF TGTGCCAGCAGCCCACGGACAGGGGACGACGGGGAGCTGTTTTTT
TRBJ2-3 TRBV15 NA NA CATSRYSGGASTDTQYF TGTGCCACCAGCAGGTACTCCGGGGGCGCCAGCACAGATACGCAGTATTTT
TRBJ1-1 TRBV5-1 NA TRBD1 CASSLQGREMNTEAFF TGCGCCAGCAGCTTACAGGGGAGGGAGATGAACACTGAAGCTTTCTTT
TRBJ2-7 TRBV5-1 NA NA CASSLAAQHEQYF TGCGCCAGCAGCTTGGCGGCGCAGCACGAGCAGTACTTC
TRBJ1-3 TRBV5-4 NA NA CASSFGSGNTIYF TGTGCCAGCAGCTTTGGCTCTGGAAACACCATATATTTT
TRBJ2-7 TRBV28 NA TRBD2 CASSLVLAGVYEQYF TGTGCCAGCAGTTTAGTCCTAGCGGGAGTGTACGAGCAGTACTTC
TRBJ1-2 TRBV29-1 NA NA CSVEGNVGYTF TGCAGCGTCGAGGGCAATGTTGGCTACACCTTC
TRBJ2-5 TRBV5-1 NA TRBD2 CASSLAGGVEETQYF TGCGCCAGCAGCTTAGCGGGAGGGGTTGAAGAGACCCAGTACTTC
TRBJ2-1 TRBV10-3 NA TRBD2 CAISGGLAAYNEQFF TGTGCCATCAGTGGTGGACTAGCGGCCTACAATGAGCAGTTCTTC
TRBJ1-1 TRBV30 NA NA CAWTRPRGLWTTEAFF TGTGCCTGGACTCGGCCGCGTGGGCTGTGGACCACTGAAGCTTTCTTT
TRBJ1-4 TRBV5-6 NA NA CASSSSNRVVVSF TGTGCCAGCAGCTCCTCCAACAGGGTCGTGGTGTCTTTT
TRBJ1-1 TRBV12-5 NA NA CASGWGGLNTEAFF TGTGCTAGTGGTTGGGGGGGGTTGAACACTGAAGCTTTCTTT
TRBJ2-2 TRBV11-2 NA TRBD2 CASSPLAGVVTGELFF TGTGCCAGCAGTCCTCTAGCGGGAGTGGTCACCGGGGAGCTGTTTTTT
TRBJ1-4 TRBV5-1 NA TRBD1 CASSWGTAINEKLFF TGCGCCAGCAGCTGGGGGACAGCGATAAATGAAAAACTGTTTTTT
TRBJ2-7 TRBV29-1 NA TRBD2 CSALAGGYEQYF TGCAGCGCATTAGCGGGCGGCTACGAGCAGTACTTC
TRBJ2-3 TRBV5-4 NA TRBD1 CASTDRGGDTQYF TGTGCCAGCACGGACAGGGGAGGTGATACGCAGTATTTT
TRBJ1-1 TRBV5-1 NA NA CASRSGRNTEAFF TGCGCCAGCAGATCTGGGAGGAACACTGAAGCTTTCTTT